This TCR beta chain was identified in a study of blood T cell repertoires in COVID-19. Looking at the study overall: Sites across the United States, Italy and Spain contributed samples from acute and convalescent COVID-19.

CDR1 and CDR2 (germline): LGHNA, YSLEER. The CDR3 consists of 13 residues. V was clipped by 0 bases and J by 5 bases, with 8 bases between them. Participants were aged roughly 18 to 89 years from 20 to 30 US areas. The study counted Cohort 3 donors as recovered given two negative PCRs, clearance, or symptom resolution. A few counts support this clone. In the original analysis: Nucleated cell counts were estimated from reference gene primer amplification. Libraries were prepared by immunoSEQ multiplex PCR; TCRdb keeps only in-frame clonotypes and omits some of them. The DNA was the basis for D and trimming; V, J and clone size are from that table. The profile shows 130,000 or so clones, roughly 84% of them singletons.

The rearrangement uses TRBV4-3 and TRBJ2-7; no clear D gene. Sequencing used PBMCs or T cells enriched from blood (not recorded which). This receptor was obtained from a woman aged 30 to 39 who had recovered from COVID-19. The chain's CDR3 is CASSQDENDEQYF. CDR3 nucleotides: TGCGCCAGCAGCCAAGATGAGAACGACGAGCAGTACTTC.